The present entry profiles one T cell receptor beta chain with its context. The antigen remains undetermined. The sample is drawn from a study of cytomegalovirus exposure and HLA in healthy donors. Study results and limitations: It was found in a later analysis that first-cohort TCR clusters tended to co-occur in the 95 to 150 validation repertoires. Reports showed the classifier diagnosing cytomegalovirus status with high specificity and sensitivity. 164 TCR beta chains were listed as cytomegalovirus-associated.

Profiling relied on immunoSEQ multiplex PCR, and the TCRdb table lists in-frame clones only, not all of them. Among about 130,000 clones listed, roughly 89% were seen once. This CDR3 is 17 amino acids long. CDR1 is SGHRS and CDR2 is YFSETQ in the germline V gene. Trimming took 0 bases from V and 5 from J; bases not matched to a gene: 6. Sequenced material: PBMCs. The V gene is TRBV5-1, the J gene TRBJ1-5; 12 bases are a match to TRBD1. This sequence was found in a young woman in good health and CMV-seropositive. Here the CDR3 DNA reads TGCGCCAGCAGCTTGGGGCCCGGGACAGGGGGCGATCAGCCCCAGCATTTT. Translated, it gives CASSLGPGTGGDQPQHF.